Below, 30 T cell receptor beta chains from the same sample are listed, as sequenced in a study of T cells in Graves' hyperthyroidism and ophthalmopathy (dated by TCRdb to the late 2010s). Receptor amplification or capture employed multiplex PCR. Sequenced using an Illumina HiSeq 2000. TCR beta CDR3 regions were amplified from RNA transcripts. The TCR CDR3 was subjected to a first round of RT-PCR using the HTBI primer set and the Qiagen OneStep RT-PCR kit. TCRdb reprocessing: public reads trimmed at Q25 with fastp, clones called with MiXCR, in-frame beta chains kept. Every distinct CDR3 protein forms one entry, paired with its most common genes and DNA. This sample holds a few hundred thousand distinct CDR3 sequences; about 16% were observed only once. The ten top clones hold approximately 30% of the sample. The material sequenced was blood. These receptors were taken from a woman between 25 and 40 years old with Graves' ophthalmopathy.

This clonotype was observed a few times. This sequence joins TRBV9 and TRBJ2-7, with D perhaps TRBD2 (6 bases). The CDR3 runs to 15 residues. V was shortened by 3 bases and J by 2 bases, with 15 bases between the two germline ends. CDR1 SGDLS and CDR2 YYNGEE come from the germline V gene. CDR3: CASSAKPGLTYEQYF. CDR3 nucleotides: TGTGCCAGCAGCGCGAAACCGGGACTGACCTACGAGCAGTACTTC.

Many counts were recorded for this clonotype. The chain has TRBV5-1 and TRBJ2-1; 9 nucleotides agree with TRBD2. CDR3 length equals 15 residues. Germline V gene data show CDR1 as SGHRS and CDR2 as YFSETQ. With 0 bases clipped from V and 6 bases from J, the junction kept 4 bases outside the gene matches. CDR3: CASSLAGGRANEQFF. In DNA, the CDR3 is TGCGCCAGCAGCTTGGCTGGCGGGAGGGCCAATGAGCAGTTCTTC.

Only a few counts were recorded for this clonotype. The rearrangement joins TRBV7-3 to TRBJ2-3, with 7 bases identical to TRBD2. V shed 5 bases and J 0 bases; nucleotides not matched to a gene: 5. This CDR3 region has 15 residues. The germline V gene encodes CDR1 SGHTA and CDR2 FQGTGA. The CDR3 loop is CASSQVGGSTDTQYF. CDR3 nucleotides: TGTGCCAGCAGCCAAGTGGGAGGGAGCACAGATACGCAGTATTTT.

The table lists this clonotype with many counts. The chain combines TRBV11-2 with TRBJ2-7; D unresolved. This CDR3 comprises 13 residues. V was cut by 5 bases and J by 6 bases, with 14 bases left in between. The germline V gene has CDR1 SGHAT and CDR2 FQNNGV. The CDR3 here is CASSMTPAGEQYF. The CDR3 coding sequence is TGTGCCAGCAGCATGACCCCCGCTGGCGAGCAGTACTTC. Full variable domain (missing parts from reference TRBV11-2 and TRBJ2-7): EAGVAQSPRYKIIEKRQSVAFWCNPISGHATLYWYQQILGQGPKLLIQFQNNGVVDDSQLPKDRFSAERLKGVDSTLKIQPAKLEDSAVYLCASSMTPAGEQYFGPGTRLTVT.

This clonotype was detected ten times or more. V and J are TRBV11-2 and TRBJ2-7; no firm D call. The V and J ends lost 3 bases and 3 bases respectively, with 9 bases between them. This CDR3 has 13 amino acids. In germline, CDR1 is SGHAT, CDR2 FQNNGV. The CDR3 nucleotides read TGTGCCAGCAGCTTGCTAAACGGCTACGAGCAGTACTTC. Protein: CASSLLNGYEQYF.

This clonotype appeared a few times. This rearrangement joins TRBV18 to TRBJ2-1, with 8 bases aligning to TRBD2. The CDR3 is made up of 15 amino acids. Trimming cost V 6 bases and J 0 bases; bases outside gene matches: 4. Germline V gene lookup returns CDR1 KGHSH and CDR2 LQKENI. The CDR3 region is CASSRGRSSYNEQFF. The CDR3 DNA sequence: TGTGCCAGCTCCCGCGGGAGGAGCTCCTACAATGAGCAGTTCTTC. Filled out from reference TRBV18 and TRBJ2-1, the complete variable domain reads NAGVMQNPRHLVRRRGQEARLRCSPMKGHSHVYWYRQLPEEGLKFMVYLQKENIIDESGMPKERFSAEFPKEGPSILRIQQVVRGDSAAYFCASSRGRSSYNEQFFGPGTRLTVL.

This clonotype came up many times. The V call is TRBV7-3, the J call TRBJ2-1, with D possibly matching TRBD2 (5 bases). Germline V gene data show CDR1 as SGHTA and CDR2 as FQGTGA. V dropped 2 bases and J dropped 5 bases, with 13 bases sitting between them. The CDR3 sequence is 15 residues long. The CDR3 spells CASSLAGGFNNEQFF. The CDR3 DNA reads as TGTGCCAGCAGCTTAGCGGGCGGATTCAACAATGAGCAGTTCTTC.

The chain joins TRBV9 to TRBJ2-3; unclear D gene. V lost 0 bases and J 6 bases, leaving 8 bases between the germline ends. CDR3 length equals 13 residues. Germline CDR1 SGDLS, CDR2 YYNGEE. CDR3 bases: TGTGCCAGCAGCGTAGGGACCTCCGATACGCAGTATTTT. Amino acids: CASSVGTSDTQYF. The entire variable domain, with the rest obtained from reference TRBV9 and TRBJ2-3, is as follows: DSGVTQTPKHLITATGQRVTLRCSPRSGDLSVYWYQQSLDQGLQFLIQYYNGEERAKGNILERFSAQQFPDLHSELNLSSLELGDSALYFCASSVGTSDTQYFGPGTRLTVL.

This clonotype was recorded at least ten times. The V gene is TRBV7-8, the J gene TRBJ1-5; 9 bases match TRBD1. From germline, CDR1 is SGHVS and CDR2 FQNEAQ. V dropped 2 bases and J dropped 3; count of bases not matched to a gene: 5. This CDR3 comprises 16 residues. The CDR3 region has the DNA TGTGCCAGCAGCTTACGCGGGACAGGGTCCAATCAGCCCCAGCATTTT. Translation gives CASSLRGTGSNQPQHF. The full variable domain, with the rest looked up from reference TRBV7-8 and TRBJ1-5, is GAGVSQSPRYKVAKRGQDVALRCDPISGHVSLFWYQQALGQGPEFLTYFQNEAQLDKSGLPSDRFFAERPEGSVSTLKIQRTQQEDSAVYLCASSLRGTGSNQPQHFGDGTRLSIL.

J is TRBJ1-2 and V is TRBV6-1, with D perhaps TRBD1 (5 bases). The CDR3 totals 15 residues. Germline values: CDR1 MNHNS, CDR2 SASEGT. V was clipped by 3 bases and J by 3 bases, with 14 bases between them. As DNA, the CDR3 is TGTGCCAGCAGTGATTCCCCCGACAGAGACTATGGCTACACCTTC. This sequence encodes CASSDSPDRDYGYTF.

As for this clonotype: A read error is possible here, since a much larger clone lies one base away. This CDR3 is CANSFLGASEQYF. The CDR3 coding sequence is TGTGCCAACAGCTTTCTAGGGGCGAGCGAGCAGTACTTC. V is TRBV7-3 and J is TRBJ2-7; weak D call: TRBD1 (5 bases). This CDR3 spans 13 amino acids. Germline CDR1 SGHTA, CDR2 FQGTGA.

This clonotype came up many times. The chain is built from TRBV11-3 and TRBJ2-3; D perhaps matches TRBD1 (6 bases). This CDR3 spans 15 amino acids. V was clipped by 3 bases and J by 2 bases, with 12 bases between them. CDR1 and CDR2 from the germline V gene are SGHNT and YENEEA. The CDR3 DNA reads TGTGCCAGCAGCTTCGGGACACGATTCACAGATACGCAGTATTTT. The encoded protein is CASSFGTRFTDTQYF.

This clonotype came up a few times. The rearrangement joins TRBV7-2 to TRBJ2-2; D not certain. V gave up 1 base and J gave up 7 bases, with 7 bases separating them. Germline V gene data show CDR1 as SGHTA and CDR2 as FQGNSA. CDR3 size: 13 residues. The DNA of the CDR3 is TGTGCCAGCAGCTTAGTTGGGTTCGGGGAGCTGTTTTTT. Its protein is CASSLVGFGELFF.

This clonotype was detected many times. Here the CDR3 reads CASLGTSKDEQFF. In DNA, the CDR3 is TGTGCCAGCCTCGGGACTAGCAAGGATGAGCAGTTCTTC. This sequence joins TRBV28 and TRBJ2-1; TRBD2 matches at 9 bases. Germline assignment: CDR1 MDHEN and CDR2 SYDVKM. V shed 8 bases, J shed 8 bases, and the junction held 7 bases outside the gene matches. This CDR3 spans 13 amino acids.

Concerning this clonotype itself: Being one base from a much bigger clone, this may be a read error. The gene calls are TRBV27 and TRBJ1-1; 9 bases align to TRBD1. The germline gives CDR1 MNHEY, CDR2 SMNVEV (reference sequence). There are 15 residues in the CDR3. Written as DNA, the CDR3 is TGTGCCAGCGCCTCCGGGACAGGGTACGGCACTGGAGCTTTCTTT. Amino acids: CASASGTGYGTGAFF.

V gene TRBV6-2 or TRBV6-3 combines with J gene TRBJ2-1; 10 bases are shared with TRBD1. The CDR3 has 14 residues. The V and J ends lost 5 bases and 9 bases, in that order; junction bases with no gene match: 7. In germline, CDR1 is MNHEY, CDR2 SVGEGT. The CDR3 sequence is CASSKTGGLGEQFF. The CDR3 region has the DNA TGTGCCAGCAGTAAGACAGGGGGCCTGGGTGAGCAGTTCTTC.

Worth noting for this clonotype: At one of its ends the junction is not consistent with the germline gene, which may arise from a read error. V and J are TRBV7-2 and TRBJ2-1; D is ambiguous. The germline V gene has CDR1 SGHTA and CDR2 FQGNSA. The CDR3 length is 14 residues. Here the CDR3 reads CASSLARTNNVQFF. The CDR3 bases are TGTGCCAGCAGCTTAGCTCGAACGAACAATGTGCAGTTCTTC. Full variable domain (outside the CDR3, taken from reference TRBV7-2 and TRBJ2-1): GAGVSQSPSNKVTEKGKDVELRCDPISGHTALYWYRQSLGQGLEFLIYFQGNSAPDKSGLPSDRFSAERTGGSVSTLTIQRTQQEDSAVYLCASSLARTNNVQFFGPGTRLTVL.

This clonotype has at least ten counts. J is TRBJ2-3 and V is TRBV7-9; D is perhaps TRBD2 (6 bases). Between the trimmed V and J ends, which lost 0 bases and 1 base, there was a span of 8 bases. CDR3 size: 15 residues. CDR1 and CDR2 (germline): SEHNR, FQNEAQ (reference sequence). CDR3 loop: CASSLASGGTDTQYF. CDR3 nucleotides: TGTGCCAGCAGCTTAGCTAGCGGAGGCACAGATACGCAGTATTTT. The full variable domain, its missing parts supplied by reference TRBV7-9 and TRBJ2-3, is DTGVSQNPRHKITKRGQNVTFRCDPISEHNRLYWYRQTLGQGPEFLTYFQNEAQLEKSRLLSDRFSAERPKGSFSTLEIQRTEQGDSAMYLCASSLASGGTDTQYFGPGTRLTVL.

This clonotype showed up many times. As DNA, the CDR3 is TGTGCCAGCAGGGGACTAGCGGGAGTAGGTACGCAGTATTTT. Encoded protein: CASRGLAGVGTQYF. The genes are TRBV12-3 or TRBV12-4 and TRBJ2-3; 14 bases match TRBD2. The CDR3 runs 14 residues. Losses at the gene ends were 6 bases for V and 8 bases for J; bases not matched to a gene: 4.

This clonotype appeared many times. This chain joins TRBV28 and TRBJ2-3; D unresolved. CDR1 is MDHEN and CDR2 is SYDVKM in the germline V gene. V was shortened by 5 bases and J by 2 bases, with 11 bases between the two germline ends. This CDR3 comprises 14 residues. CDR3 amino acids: CASSPRIATDTQYF. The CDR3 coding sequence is TGTGCCAGCAGTCCCCGTATTGCCACAGATACGCAGTATTTT.

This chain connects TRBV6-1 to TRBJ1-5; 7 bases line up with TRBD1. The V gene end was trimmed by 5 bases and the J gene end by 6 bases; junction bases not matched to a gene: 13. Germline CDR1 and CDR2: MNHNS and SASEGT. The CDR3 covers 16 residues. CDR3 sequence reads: CASSHWTGEVVQPQHF. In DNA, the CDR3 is TGTGCCAGCAGTCATTGGACAGGCGAAGTGGTTCAGCCCCAGCATTTT.

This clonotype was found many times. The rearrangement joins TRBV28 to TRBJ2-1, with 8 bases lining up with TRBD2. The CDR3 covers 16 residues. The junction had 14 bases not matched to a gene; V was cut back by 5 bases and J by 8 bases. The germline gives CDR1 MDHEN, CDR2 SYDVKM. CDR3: CASSTPRSGSNYEQFF. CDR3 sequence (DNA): TGTGCCAGCAGTACACCTCGGAGCGGGAGTAACTATGAGCAGTTCTTC.

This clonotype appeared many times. Here the CDR3 reads CASSSPGVSTEAFF. The CDR3 nucleotides read TGTGCCAGCAGTTCCCCAGGGGTTAGCACTGAAGCTTTCTTT. The genes are TRBV28 and TRBJ1-1; maybe TRBD1 (6 bases). This CDR3 region has 14 residues. Trimming took off 4 bases at V and 4 bases at J, with 13 bases between the two ends. CDR1 is MDHEN, CDR2 SYDVKM, per germline.

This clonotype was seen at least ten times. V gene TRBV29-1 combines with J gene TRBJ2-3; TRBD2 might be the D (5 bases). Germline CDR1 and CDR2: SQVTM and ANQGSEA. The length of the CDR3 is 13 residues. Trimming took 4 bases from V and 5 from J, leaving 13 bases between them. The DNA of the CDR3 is TGCAGCGTTGGAGGTGCGGCGGGAGATACGCAGTATTTT. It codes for CSVGGAAGDTQYF.

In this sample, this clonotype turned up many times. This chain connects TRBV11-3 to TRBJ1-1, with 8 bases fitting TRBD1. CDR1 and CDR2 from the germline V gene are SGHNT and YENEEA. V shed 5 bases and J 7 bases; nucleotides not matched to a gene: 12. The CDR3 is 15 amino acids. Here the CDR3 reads CASSPRTGHSGEAFF. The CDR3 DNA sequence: TGTGCCAGCAGCCCCCGGACAGGGCATTCGGGTGAAGCTTTCTTT.

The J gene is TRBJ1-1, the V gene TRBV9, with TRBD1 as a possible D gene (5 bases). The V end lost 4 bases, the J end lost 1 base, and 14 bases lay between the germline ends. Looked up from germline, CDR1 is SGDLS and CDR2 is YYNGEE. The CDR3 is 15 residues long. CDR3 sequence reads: CASSLTGDPNTEAFF. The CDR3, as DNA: TGTGCCAGCAGCCTAACAGGAGATCCGAACACTGAAGCTTTCTTT.

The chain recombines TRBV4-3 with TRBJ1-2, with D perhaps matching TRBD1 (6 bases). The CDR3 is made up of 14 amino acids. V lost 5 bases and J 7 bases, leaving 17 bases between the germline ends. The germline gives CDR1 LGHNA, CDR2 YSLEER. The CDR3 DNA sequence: TGCGCCAGCAGCTCTACAGGGAGTCGAGGTGGCTACACCTTC. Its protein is CASSSTGSRGGYTF.

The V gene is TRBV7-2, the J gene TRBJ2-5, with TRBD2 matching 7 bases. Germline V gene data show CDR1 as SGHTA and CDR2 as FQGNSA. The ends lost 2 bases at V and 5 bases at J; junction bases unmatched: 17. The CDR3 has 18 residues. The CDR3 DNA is TGTGCCAGCAGCTTAAGTCCTAGCGGAGCAATATCTAAGGAGACCCAGTACTTC. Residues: CASSLSPSGAISKETQYF. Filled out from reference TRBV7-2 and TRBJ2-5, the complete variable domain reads GAGVSQSPSNKVTEKGKDVELRCDPISGHTALYWYRQSLGQGLEFLIYFQGNSAPDKSGLPSDRFSAERTGGSVSTLTIQRTQQEDSAVYLCASSLSPSGAISKETQYFGPGTRLLVL.

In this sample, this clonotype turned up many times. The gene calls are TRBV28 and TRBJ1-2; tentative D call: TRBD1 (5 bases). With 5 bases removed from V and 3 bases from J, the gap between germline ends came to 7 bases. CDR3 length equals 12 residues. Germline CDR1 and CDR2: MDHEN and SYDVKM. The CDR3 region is CASSTGDYGYTF. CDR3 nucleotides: TGTGCCAGCAGTACAGGAGACTATGGCTACACCTTC.

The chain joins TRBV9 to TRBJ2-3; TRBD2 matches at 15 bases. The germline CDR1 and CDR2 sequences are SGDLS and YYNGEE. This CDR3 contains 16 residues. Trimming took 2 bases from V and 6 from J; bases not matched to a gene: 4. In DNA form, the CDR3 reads TGTGCCAGCAGCGTCGGACTAGCGGGAGGGTCGGATACGCAGTATTTT. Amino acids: CASSVGLAGGSDTQYF.